Shown below are 32 T cell receptor beta chains from a single sample sequenced in a study of radiotherapy plus CTLA-4 blockade in lung cancer. Data came from immunoSEQ multiplex PCR; TCRdb stores just in-frame clones and leaves some out. The table records over 80,000 clones, 83% of them present only once. Sequencing used peripheral blood, obtained from a patient treated with radiotherapy plus ipilimumab. These receptors all stem from a human donor with non-small cell lung cancer who had stable disease on radiotherapy plus ipilimumab.

The rearrangement joins TRBV5-5 to TRBJ2-2, with TRBD2 matching 8 bases. Trimming cost V 4 bases and J 4 bases; bases outside gene matches: 9. Per germline, CDR1 SGHKS and CDR2 YYEKEE (reference sequence). CDR3 length equals 16 residues. The CDR3 DNA reads as TGTGCCAGCAGCCGGCCGGGACTAGGCATCACCGGGGAGCTGTTTTTT. This translates into CASSRPGLGITGELFF. The whole variable domain, remainder taken from reference TRBV5-5 and TRBJ2-2, is DAGVTQSPTHLIKTRGQQVTLRCSPISGHKSVSWYQQVLGQGPQFIFQYYEKEERGRGNFPDRFSARQFPNYSSELNVNALLLGDSALYLCASSRPGLGITGELFFGEGSRLTVL.

This sequence joins TRBV7-2 and TRBJ1-6, with 8 bases fitting TRBD1. J gave up 9 bases and V 2 bases, and 6 bases lay outside the gene matches. Germline V CDR1 and CDR2: SGHTA, FQGNSA. There are 15 residues in the CDR3. The CDR3 protein is CASSLSTGVASPLHF. The CDR3 bases are TGTGCCAGCAGCTTATCGACAGGGGTGGCTTCACCCCTCCACTTT.

This clone was observed once. The chain is built from TRBV6-4 and TRBJ2-3; 15 bases line up with TRBD2. V trimming: 4 bases; J trimming: 4 bases; junction bases outside the gene matches: 3. CDR1 is MRHNA and CDR2 is SNTAGT in the germline V gene. This CDR3 has 16 amino acids. The CDR3 DNA follows: TGTGCCAGCAGTGGGACTAGCGGGGGGGCGGCAGATACGCAGTATTTT. This codes for CASSGTSGGAADTQYF.

CDR3 DNA sequence: TGTGCCAGCACCGAAGCGGGGGGACCGAACACCGGGGAGCTGTTTTTT. It translates to CASTEAGGPNTGELFF. The chain combines TRBV28 with TRBJ2-2; 9 nucleotides agree with TRBD2. This CDR3 spans 16 amino acids. V was clipped by 7 bases and J by 0 bases; unmatched bases: 6. Germline CDR1 is MDHEN and CDR2 is SYDVKM.

The chain has TRBV10-3 and TRBJ2-7; 10 nucleotides match TRBD2. CDR3 length: 16 residues. Looked up from germline, CDR1 is ENHRY and CDR2 is SYGVKD. The V and J ends lost 6 bases and 0 bases, in that order; junction bases with no gene match: 8. CDR3 sequence: CAISDLLAGSSYEQYF. The CDR3 coding sequence is TGTGCCATCAGCGACCTACTAGCGGGGAGCTCCTACGAGCAGTACTTC.

The gene calls are TRBV6-1 and TRBJ1-4; perhaps TRBD1 as D (6 bases). Germline loops: CDR1 MNHNS, CDR2 SASEGT. The CDR3 runs 14 residues. V lost 5 bases and J lost 8, with 15 bases in between. CDR3 sequence reads: CASSFTGLGEKLFF. The CDR3 DNA follows: TGTGCCAGCAGTTTTACAGGGTTAGGGGAAAAACTGTTTTTT.

The chain carries TRBV5-4 and TRBJ2-2; D remains ambiguous. The CDR3 totals 17 residues. The germline V and J ends were trimmed by 4 bases and 0 bases, with 16 bases remaining between them. Germline V gene lookup returns CDR1 SGHNT and CDR2 YYREEE (reference sequence). Written as DNA, the CDR3 is TGTGCCAGCAGCCCCCAGATGGCAAGCGCGAACACCGGGGAGCTGTTTTTT. It yields the protein CASSPQMASANTGELFF.

The chain carries TRBV28 and TRBJ2-7, with no clear D. In germline, CDR1 is MDHEN, CDR2 SYDVKM. Trimming shortened V by 3 bases and J by 3 bases, and 6 bases separated the two germline ends. The CDR3 extends over 12 amino acids. CDR3 loop: CASSFVNYEQYF. The CDR3 DNA is TGTGCCAGCAGTTTCGTCAACTACGAGCAGTACTTC.

V usage is TRBV29-1 and J usage is TRBJ2-6, with D possibly called TRBD1 or TRBD2 (6 bases each). In germline, CDR1 is SQVTM, CDR2 ANQGSEA. The CDR3 extends over 16 amino acids. V was trimmed by 3 bases and J by 0 bases, leaving 12 bases between them. For the CDR3, the DNA is TGCAGCGTTGAGCGGGACATAGACTCTGGGGCCAACGTCCTGACTTTC. This codes for CSVERDIDSGANVLTF. Using reference TRBV29-1 and TRBJ2-6 for the parts outside the CDR3, the full variable domain is SAVISQKPSRDICQRGTSLTIQCQVDSQVTMMFWYRQQPGQSLTLIATANQGSEATYESGFVIDKFPISRPNLTFSTLTVSNMSPEDSSIYLCSVERDIDSGANVLTFGAGSRLTVL.

This clone was observed a few times. The rearrangement links TRBV6-6 to TRBJ2-3, with a weak D call TRBD1 (5 bases). Germline loops: CDR1 MNHNY, CDR2 SVGAGI (reference sequence). Between the trimmed V and J ends, which lost 2 bases and 3 bases, there was a span of 9 bases. This CDR3 comprises 14 residues. The CDR3 DNA follows: TGTGCCAGCAGTTACGGGGCGAGGACAGATACGCAGTATTTT. Amino acids: CASSYGARTDTQYF.

A word on this clone: This CDR3 is also generated by other DNA sequences in the sample. This chain uses TRBV18 with TRBJ2-3; D is undetermined. Trimming took off 2 bases at V and 3 bases at J, with 3 bases between the two ends. CDR1 KGHSH and CDR2 LQKENI come from the germline V gene. This CDR3 is built from 12 residues. The CDR3 DNA reads as TGTGCCAGCTCACCAGGGACAGATACGCAGTATTTT. Its protein is CASSPGTDTQYF. Supplemented by reference TRBV18 and TRBJ2-3, the full variable domain reads NAGVMQNPRHLVRRRGQEARLRCSPMKGHSHVYWYRQLPEEGLKFMVYLQKENIIDESGMPKERFSAEFPKEGPSILRIQQVVRGDSAAYFCASSPGTDTQYFGPGTRLTVL.

This chain connects TRBV2 to TRBJ1-1, with D perhaps TRBD1 (5 bases). The V and J ends lost 3 bases and 6 bases respectively, with 11 bases between them. This CDR3 contains 13 residues. Germline loops: CDR1 SNHLY, CDR2 FYNNEI. CDR3 in amino acids: CASSEQGIAEAFF. Written as DNA, the CDR3 is TGTGCCAGCAGTGAGCAGGGAATCGCTGAAGCTTTCTTT.

This clone appeared a few times. The rearrangement uses TRBV5-1 and TRBJ1-6; D not certain. This CDR3 has 16 amino acids. V lost 0 bases and J lost 0, with 7 bases in between. Germline V gene lookup returns CDR1 SGHRS and CDR2 YFSETQ. CDR3 residues: CASSLERSSYNSPLHF. The CDR3 nucleotides are TGCGCCAGCAGCTTGGAGAGGAGCTCCTATAATTCACCCCTCCACTTT.

The rearrangement uses TRBV29-1 and TRBJ2-7; 8 nucleotides match TRBD2. Germline CDR1 reads SQVTM; CDR2 reads ANQGSEA. The CDR3 is 15 amino acids. V shed 0 bases, J shed 2 bases, and the junction held 6 bases outside the gene matches. In DNA, the CDR3 is TGCAGCGTTGAAGAGCGGCGGGGGGCAACCTACGAGCAGTACTTC. Translated: CSVEERRGATYEQYF.

This clone came up once. CDR3 in amino acids: CASSGYNIGTDTQYF. The CDR3 nucleotides read TGTGCCAGCAGTGGGTACAATATCGGGACAGATACGCAGTATTTT. This rearrangement joins TRBV2 to TRBJ2-3; no definite D call. CDR3 size: 15 residues. The germline V gene has CDR1 SNHLY and CDR2 FYNNEI. V was pared by 4 bases and J by 3 bases, with 14 bases between.

The V call is TRBV2, the J call TRBJ1-6; possibly TRBD1 for D (5 bases). CDR3 length: 14 amino acids. CDR1 is SNHLY and CDR2 is FYNNEI in the germline V gene. Trimming shortened V by 6 bases and J by 10 bases, and 16 bases separated the two germline ends. The DNA for the CDR3 is TGTGCCAGCAGATCGGGACTGTCCGACTCACCCCTCCACTTT. Its translation: CASRSGLSDSPLHF.

This chain joins TRBV5-1 and TRBJ1-6; possibly TRBD1 for D (5 bases). Germline CDR1 reads SGHRS; CDR2 reads YFSETQ. V was cut by 5 bases and J by 1 base, with 7 bases left in between. This CDR3 comprises 14 residues. The CDR3 here is CASSGGSYNSPLHF. Written as DNA, the CDR3 is TGCGCCAGCAGTGGGGGATCCTATAATTCACCCCTCCACTTT.

This clone has a handful of counts. The rearrangement joins TRBV16 to TRBJ2-7; D ambiguous. The CDR3 length is 11 residues. The germline CDR1 and CDR2 sequences are KGHSY and FQNENV. V was clipped by 5 bases and J by 13 bases, with 15 bases between them. CDR3 nucleotides: TGTGCCAGCAGCGAAGGACGTTATCTTTACTTC. Protein sequence: CASSEGRYLYF.

The rearrangement joins TRBV27 to TRBJ2-7; the match to TRBD1 covers 7 bases. Germline lookup yields CDR1 MNHEY and CDR2 SMNVEV (reference sequence). The CDR3 loop spans 15 amino acids. V gave up 2 bases and J gave up 1 base; unmatched junction bases: 5. In DNA, the CDR3 is TGTGCCAGCAGTTTACAGGGGACAGAATCCTACGAGCAGTACTTC. Translated: CASSLQGTESYEQYF.

This clone was found a few times. The J gene is TRBJ1-2, the V gene TRBV5-4, with unresolved D. This CDR3 has 15 residues. Trimming left V 4 bases short and J 5 bases short, with 18 bases between. From germline, CDR1 is SGHNT and CDR2 YYREEE (reference sequence). The CDR3 loop reads CASSPPAGYGYGYTF. DNA for the CDR3: TGTGCCAGCAGCCCTCCGGCGGGGTATGGATATGGCTACACCTTC.

Written as DNA, the CDR3 is TGTGCCAGCTCACCTCGACAGGGGGAAGCTAACTATGGCTACACCTTC. Encoded protein: CASSPRQGEANYGYTF. The chain has TRBV18 and TRBJ1-2; 9 nucleotides line up with TRBD1. The CDR3 loop spans 16 amino acids. Germline lookup yields CDR1 KGHSH and CDR2 LQKENI. V was pared by 3 bases and J by 0 bases, with 5 bases of the junction left unmatched.

The chain links TRBV18 to TRBJ2-2, with D hard to call. The CDR3 length is 12 residues. V shed 5 bases and J shed 3 bases, with 4 bases lying between them. The V gene's germline CDR1 is KGHSH and CDR2 LQKENI. For the CDR3, the DNA is TGTGCCAGCTCATCCTACACCGGGGAGCTGTTTTTT. Translated: CASSSYTGELFF.

V gene TRBV18 combines with J gene TRBJ1-6; D is unclear. Germline values: CDR1 KGHSH, CDR2 LQKENI. The V and J ends lost 1 base and 6 bases respectively, with 10 bases between them. The length of the CDR3 is 15 residues. CDR3 nucleotides: TGTGCCAGCTCACCACAAGCGGCTGCTAATTCACCCCTCCACTTT. It specifies CASSPQAAANSPLHF.

This clone was seen just once. The rearrangement joins TRBV5-1 to TRBJ2-1, with TRBD2 matching 9 bases. V shed 4 bases, J shed 2 bases, and the junction held 16 bases outside the gene matches. Germline CDR1 reads SGHRS; CDR2 reads YFSETQ. The CDR3 spans 19 residues. CDR3 loop: CASSKWNLTSGLAYNEQFF. In nucleotides, the CDR3 is TGCGCCAGCAGCAAATGGAATTTGACTAGCGGCCTAGCCTACAATGAGCAGTTCTTC.

The genes are TRBV6-1 and TRBJ2-3, with TRBD2 matching 9 bases. V was pared by 8 bases and J by 1 base, with 4 bases of the junction left unmatched. The CDR3 consists of 14 residues. Per germline, CDR1 MNHNS and CDR2 SASEGT. The CDR3 region has the DNA TGTGCCAGCGGGATAGCGGGGGGCACAGATACGCAGTATTTT. Its translation is CASGIAGGTDTQYF.

V gene TRBV9 combines with J gene TRBJ1-1; no definite D call. Trimming left V 4 bases short and J 3 bases short, with 19 bases between. The V gene's germline CDR1 is SGDLS and CDR2 YYNGEE. This CDR3 contains 16 residues. This CDR3 reads CASSQQPLEGYTEAFF. CDR3 coding DNA: TGTGCCAGCAGCCAGCAACCTTTGGAAGGGTACACTGAAGCTTTCTTT.

The chain joins TRBV28 to TRBJ2-7; D unresolved. This CDR3 spans 12 amino acids. Germline V gene data show CDR1 as MDHEN and CDR2 as SYDVKM. V was trimmed by 8 bases and J by 2 bases, leaving 10 bases between them. The CDR3 nucleotides read TGTGCCAGCGGTACCCGGCCCTACGAGCAGTACTTC. Its protein is CASGTRPYEQYF.

V and J are TRBV27 and TRBJ2-7, with TRBD1 as a possible D gene (6 bases). The germline V gene encodes CDR1 MNHEY and CDR2 SMNVEV (reference sequence). CDR3 length equals 13 residues. V shed 3 bases and J shed 7 bases, with 13 bases lying between them. CDR3 residues: CASSFNRVWEQYF. The CDR3 DNA sequence: TGTGCCAGCAGTTTCAACAGGGTGTGGGAGCAGTACTTC.

Written as DNA, the CDR3 is TGTGCCAGCAGCTTAGCGCTAGCGGGAGCCTACAATGAGCAGTTCTTC. As protein: CASSLALAGAYNEQFF. The gene calls are TRBV7-2 and TRBJ2-1; 10 nucleotides align to TRBD2. The ends lost 0 bases at V and 2 bases at J; junction bases unmatched: 1. The CDR3 contains 16 residues. The germline V gene encodes CDR1 SGHTA and CDR2 FQGNSA.

The gene calls are TRBV7-9 and TRBJ1-1, with D possibly TRBD1 on 5 matching bases. CDR1 SEHNR and CDR2 FQNEAQ come from the germline V gene (reference sequence). Trimming left V 3 bases short and J 0 bases short, with 8 bases between. The length of the CDR3 is 14 residues. DNA of the CDR3: TGTGCCAGCAGCTTGTCGACAGTGAACACTGAAGCTTTCTTT. Translating gives CASSLSTVNTEAFF.

This sequence joins TRBV6-1 and TRBJ2-2, with 7 bases fitting TRBD1. CDR1 MNHNS and CDR2 SASEGT come from the germline V gene. This CDR3 is 15 amino acids long. V shed 0 bases and J 3 bases; nucleotides not matched to a gene: 1. In DNA form, the CDR3 reads TGTGCCAGCAGTGAAGCTAGGGGGCACACCGGGGAGCTGTTTTTT. Protein: CASSEARGHTGELFF.

This clone was detected only a few times. This chain connects TRBV7-6 to TRBJ2-5; 8 bases align to TRBD2. The germline V gene encodes CDR1 SGHVS and CDR2 FNYEAQ. CDR3 size: 19 residues. The V segment lost 5 bases and the J segment 5 bases; nucleotides outside the gene matches: 22. The CDR3, as DNA: TGTGCCAGCAGCCCCAGGGGTAGCGGGACTAGGGGGGCGAGGGAGACCCAGTACTTC. Translation gives CASSPRGSGTRGARETQYF. Drawing the rest from reference TRBV7-6 and TRBJ2-5, the complete variable domain is GAGVSQSPRYKVTKRGQDVALRCDPISGHVSLYWYRQALGQGPEFLTYFNYEAQQDKSGLPNDRFSAERPEGSISTLTIQRTEQRDSAMYRCASSPRGSGTRGARETQYFGPGTRLLVL.